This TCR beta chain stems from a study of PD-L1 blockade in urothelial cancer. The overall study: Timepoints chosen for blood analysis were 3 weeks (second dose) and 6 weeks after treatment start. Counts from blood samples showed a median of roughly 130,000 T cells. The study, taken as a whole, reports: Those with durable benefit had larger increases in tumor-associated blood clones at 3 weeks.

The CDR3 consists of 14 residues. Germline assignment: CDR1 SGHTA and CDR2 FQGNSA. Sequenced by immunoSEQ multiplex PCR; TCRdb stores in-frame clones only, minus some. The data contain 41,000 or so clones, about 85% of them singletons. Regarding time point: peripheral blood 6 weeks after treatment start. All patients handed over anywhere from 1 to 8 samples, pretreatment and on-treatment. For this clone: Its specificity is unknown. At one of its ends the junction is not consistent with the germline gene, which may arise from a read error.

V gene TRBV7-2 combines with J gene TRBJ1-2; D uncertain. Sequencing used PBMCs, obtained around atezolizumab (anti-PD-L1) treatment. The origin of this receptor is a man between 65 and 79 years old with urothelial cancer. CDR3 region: CASSLATPTGGYTF. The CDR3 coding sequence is TGTGCCAGCAGCCTAGCGACACCCACGGGGGGCTACACCTTC.